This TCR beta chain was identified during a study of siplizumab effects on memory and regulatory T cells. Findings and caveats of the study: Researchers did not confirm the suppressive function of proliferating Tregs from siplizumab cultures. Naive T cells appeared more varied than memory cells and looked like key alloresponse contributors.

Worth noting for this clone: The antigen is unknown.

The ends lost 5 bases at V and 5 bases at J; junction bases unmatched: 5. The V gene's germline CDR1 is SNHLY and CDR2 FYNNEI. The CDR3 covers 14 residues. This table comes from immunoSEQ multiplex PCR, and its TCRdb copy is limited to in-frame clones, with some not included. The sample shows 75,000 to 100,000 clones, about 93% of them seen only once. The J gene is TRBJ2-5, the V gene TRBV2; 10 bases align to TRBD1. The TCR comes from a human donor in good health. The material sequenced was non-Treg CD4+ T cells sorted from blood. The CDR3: CASSRQGARETQYF. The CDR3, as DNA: TGTGCCAGCAGTAGACAGGGGGCCAGGGAGACCCAGTACTTC.